One sample yielded the 25 T cell receptor beta chains listed below, sequenced in a study of T cells expressing NK-cell markers. For each CDR3 protein, TCRdb gives one entry from its re-call of the 5' RACE reads, without DNA. This repertoire includes about 460,000 distinct CDR3 sequences. Sequencing was done on a sample of blood T cells: a sorted CD56 or NKG2C T cell subset, CD4+ or CD8+ T cells, or bulk PBMC T cells (not recorded which). These TCRs come from a woman aged 45-65 years in good health.

V is TRBV20-1 and J is TRBJ1-4; TCRdb calls TRBD1, which cannot be checked without DNA. Germline loops: CDR1 DFQATT, CDR2 SNEGSKA (reference sequence). The CDR3 runs 13 residues. The CDR3 protein is CSARDSGIQKLFF.

The rearrangement links TRBV29-1 to TRBJ1-2; checking the TCRdb D call of TRBD1 is not possible without DNA. The germline V gene encodes CDR1 SQVTM and CDR2 ANQGSEA. The CDR3 is 13 residues long. The CDR3 loop reads CSVTGRMVDGYTF.

V is TRBV20-1 and J is TRBJ2-3; TCRdb names TRBD2, which stays unverified in the absence of DNA. Germline V gene lookup returns CDR1 DFQATT and CDR2 SNEGSKA (reference sequence). CDR3 size: 14 residues. The CDR3 loop is CSSQREVSTDTQYF.

V and J are TRBV27 and TRBJ2-1; as DNA is missing, the TRBD2 call by TCRdb cannot be tested. This CDR3 has 13 amino acids. CDR1 MNHEY and CDR2 SMNVEV come from the germline V gene (reference sequence). CDR3 residues: CASNLAGYNEQFF.

The chain has TRBV7-9 and TRBJ2-7. This CDR3 contains 11 residues. Germline V gene lookup returns CDR1 SEHNR and CDR2 FQNEAQ (reference sequence). The CDR3 region is CASSDFDEQYF.

The CDR3 region is CASSPELAGNEQFF. This chain joins TRBV6-6 and TRBJ2-1; TCRdb calls TRBD2, which cannot be checked without DNA. Germline-derived CDR1 and CDR2 are MNHNY and SVGAGI (reference sequence). This CDR3 spans 14 amino acids.

V usage is TRBV3-1 and J usage is TRBJ2-1; TCRdb indicates TRBD2, and absent DNA this call remains unverified. Per germline, CDR1 LGHDT and CDR2 YNNKEL (reference sequence). The length of the CDR3 is 14 residues. The CDR3 loop is CASSQGGIYNEQFF.

The chain employs TRBV7-9 and TRBJ1-4. CDR1 is SEHNR, CDR2 FQNEAQ, per germline (reference sequence). CDR3 length equals 14 residues. The CDR3 is CASSFELSNEKLFF.

The rearrangement uses TRBV13 and TRBJ2-3; the TCRdb D gene call, TRBD1, has no DNA to confirm it. This CDR3 is 15 amino acids long. CDR1 is PRHDT and CDR2 is FYEKMQ in the germline V gene (reference sequence). The CDR3: CASSLLGQGTDTQYF.

V gene TRBV9 combines with J gene TRBJ2-1; with no DNA, the TCRdb D assignment of TRBD2 cannot be verified. This CDR3 spans 18 amino acids. Germline V gene data show CDR1 as SGDLS and CDR2 as YYNGEE. CDR3 loop: CASSVGSSGRGGYNEQFF.

The gene calls are TRBV15 and TRBJ2-6. The CDR3 has 15 residues. Germline values: CDR1 LNHNV, CDR2 YYDKDF (reference sequence). The chain's CDR3 is CATSRAVSGANVLTF.

V usage is TRBV7-8 and J usage is TRBJ2-7; TCRdb names TRBD2, which stays unverified in the absence of DNA. The CDR3 length is 14 residues. From germline, CDR1 is SGHVS and CDR2 FQNEAQ. This CDR3 is CASSRGLAAYEQYF.

The chain is built from TRBV7-9 and TRBJ2-3; absent DNA, TCRdb's TRBD1 call cannot be checked. The CDR3 loop spans 16 amino acids. The germline V gene has CDR1 SEHNR and CDR2 FQNEAQ (reference sequence). CDR3 amino acids: CASSPWTGGASDTQYF.

The CDR3 is CASSPAQGLVKNIQYF. V usage is TRBV6-6 and J usage is TRBJ2-4; without DNA, the TCRdb call of TRBD2 cannot be checked. Looked up from germline, CDR1 is MNHNY and CDR2 is SVGAGI (reference sequence). This CDR3 contains 16 residues.

This chain joins TRBV9 and TRBJ2-1; TCRdb selects TRBD1, and the lack of DNA leaves this call unchecked. The CDR3 loop spans 14 amino acids. The germline CDR1 and CDR2 sequences are SGDLS and YYNGEE. The CDR3 loop is CASSPGTEPRGQFF.

This sequence joins TRBV11-3 and TRBJ2-1; TCRdb's D call of TRBD2 is untestable without DNA. Germline V gene sequence: CDR1 SGHNT, CDR2 YENEEA. This CDR3 is built from 16 residues. The chain's CDR3 is CASSLALAVVGNEQFF.

This chain connects TRBV3-1 to TRBJ2-5; the D call of TRBD2 rests on TCRdb alone, since no DNA is present to check it. The length of the CDR3 is 16 residues. In germline, CDR1 is LGHDT, CDR2 YNNKEL (reference sequence). The CDR3 reads CASSQTSGRLKETQYF.

The V and J genes are TRBV20-1 and TRBJ1-5. Germline values: CDR1 DFQATT, CDR2 SNEGSKA (reference sequence). The CDR3 totals 16 residues. CDR3 sequence reads: CSARDRSLFYNQPQHF.

The chain joins TRBV20-1 to TRBJ2-6; the D call of TRBD1 rests on TCRdb alone, since no DNA is present to check it. Germline CDR1 DFQATT, CDR2 SNEGSKA (reference sequence). This CDR3 has 19 amino acids. The CDR3 loop reads CSARGFSTGAFSGANVLTF.

The chain couples TRBV29-1 to TRBJ2-3; TCRdb outputs TRBD1, but without DNA this stays unchecked. Looked up from germline, CDR1 is SQVTM and CDR2 is ANQGSEA. This CDR3 has 13 amino acids. CDR3 amino acids: CSVDPDFTDTQYF.

The J gene is TRBJ2-3, the V gene TRBV24-1; the D call from TCRdb, TRBD2, cannot be confirmed without DNA. CDR3 length: 17 residues. Germline-derived CDR1 and CDR2 are KGHDR and SFDVKD. CDR3 sequence reads: CATSDIKGGQTTDTQYF.

The genes are TRBV18 and TRBJ2-7; TCRdb proposes TRBD2, but this gene call is untestable without DNA. This CDR3 contains 14 residues. Looked up from germline, CDR1 is KGHSH and CDR2 is LQKENI. This CDR3 reads CASSPGTSAHEQYF.

The chain uses TRBV12-3 or TRBV12-4 and TRBJ2-3; TCRdb's assignment of TRBD2 cannot be checked, as there is no DNA. The CDR3 spans 16 residues. The CDR3 spells CASSRLALDHTDTQYF.

The chain combines TRBV3-1 with TRBJ2-1; TCRdb's D call of TRBD2 is untestable without DNA. CDR1 and CDR2 from the germline V gene are LGHDT and YNNKEL (reference sequence). The CDR3 runs to 18 residues. Here the CDR3 reads CASSQDSGTSGTYNEQFF.

The CDR3 loop is CASSSGLAGKSEQFF. The chain recombines TRBV6-5 with TRBJ2-1; the TRBD2 assignment by TCRdb is unverifiable without DNA. Germline values: CDR1 MNHEY, CDR2 SVGAGI. The CDR3 length is 15 residues.